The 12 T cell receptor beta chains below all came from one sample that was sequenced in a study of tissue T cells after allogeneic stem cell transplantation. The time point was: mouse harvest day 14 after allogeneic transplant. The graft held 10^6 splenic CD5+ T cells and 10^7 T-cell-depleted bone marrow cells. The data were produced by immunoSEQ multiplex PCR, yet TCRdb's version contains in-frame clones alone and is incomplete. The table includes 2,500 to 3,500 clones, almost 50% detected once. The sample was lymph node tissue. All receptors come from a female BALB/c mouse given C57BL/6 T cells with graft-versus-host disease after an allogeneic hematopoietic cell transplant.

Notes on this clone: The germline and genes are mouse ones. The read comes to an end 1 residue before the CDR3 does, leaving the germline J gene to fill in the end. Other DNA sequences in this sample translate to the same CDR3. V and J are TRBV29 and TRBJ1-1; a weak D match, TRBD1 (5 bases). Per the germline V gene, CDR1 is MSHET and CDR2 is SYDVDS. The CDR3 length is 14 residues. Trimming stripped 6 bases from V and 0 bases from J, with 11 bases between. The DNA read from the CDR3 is TGTGCTAGCAGGCAGGGAAGGACAAACACAGAAGTCTTC. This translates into CASRQGRTNTEVF. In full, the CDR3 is CASRQGRTNTEVFF.

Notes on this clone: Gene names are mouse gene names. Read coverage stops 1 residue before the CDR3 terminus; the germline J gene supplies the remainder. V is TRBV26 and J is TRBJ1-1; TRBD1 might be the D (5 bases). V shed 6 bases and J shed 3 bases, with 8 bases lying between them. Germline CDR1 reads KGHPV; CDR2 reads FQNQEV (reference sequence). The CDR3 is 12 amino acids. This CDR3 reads CASSLRDTEVFF. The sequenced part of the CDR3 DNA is TGTGCCAGCAGCCTCAGGGACACAGAAGTCTTC.

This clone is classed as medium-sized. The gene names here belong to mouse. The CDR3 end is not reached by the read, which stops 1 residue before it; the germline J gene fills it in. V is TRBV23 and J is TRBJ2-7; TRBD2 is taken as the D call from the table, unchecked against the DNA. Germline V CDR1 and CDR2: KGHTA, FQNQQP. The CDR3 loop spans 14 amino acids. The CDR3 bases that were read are TGCTCCAGCAGTCTTGGGACTGGGTCTTATGAACAGTAC. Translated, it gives CSSSLGTGSYEQY. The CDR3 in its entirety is CSSSLGTGSYEQYF.

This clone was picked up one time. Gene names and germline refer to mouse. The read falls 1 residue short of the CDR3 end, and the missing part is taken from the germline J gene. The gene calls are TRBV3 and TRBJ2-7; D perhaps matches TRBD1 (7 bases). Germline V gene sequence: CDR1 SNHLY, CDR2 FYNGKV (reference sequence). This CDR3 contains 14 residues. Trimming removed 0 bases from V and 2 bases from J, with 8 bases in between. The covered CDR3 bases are TGTGCCAGCAGCTTAGCAGGGGGCCCCTATGAACAGTAC. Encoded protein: CASSLAGGPYEQY. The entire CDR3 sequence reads CASSLAGGPYEQYF. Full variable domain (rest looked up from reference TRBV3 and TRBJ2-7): GPKVLQIPSHQIIDMGQMVTLNCDPVSNHLYFYWYKQILGQQMEFLVNFYNGKVMEKSKLFKDQFSVERPDGSYFTLKIQPTALEDSAVYFCASSLAGGPYEQYFGPGTRLTVL.

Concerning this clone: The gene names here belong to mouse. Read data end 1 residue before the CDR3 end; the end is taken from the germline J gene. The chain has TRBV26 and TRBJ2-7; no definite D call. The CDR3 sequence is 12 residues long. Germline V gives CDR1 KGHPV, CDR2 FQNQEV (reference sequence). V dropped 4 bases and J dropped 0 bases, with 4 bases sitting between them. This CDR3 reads CASSPFSYEQYF. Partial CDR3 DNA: TGTGCCAGCAGTCCCTTCTCCTATGAACAGTAC. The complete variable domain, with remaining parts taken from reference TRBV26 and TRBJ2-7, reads NSKVIQTPRYLVKGQGQKAKMRCIPEKGHPVVFWYQQNKNNEFKFLINFQNQEVLQQIDMTEKRFSAECPSNSPCSLEIQSSEAGDSALYLCASSPFSYEQYFGPGTRLTVL.

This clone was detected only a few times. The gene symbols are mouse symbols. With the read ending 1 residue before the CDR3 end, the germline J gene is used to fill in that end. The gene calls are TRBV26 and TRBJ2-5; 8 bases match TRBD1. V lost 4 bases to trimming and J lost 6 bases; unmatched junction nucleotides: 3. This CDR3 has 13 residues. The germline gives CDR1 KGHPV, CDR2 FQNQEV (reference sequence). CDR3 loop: CASSRDRWDTQYF. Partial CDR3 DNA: TGTGCCAGCAGTCGGGACAGGTGGGACACCCAGTAC. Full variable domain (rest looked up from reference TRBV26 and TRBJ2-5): NSKVIQTPRYLVKGQGQKAKMRCIPEKGHPVVFWYQQNKNNEFKFLINFQNQEVLQQIDMTEKRFSAECPSNSPCSLEIQSSEAGDSALYLCASSRDRWDTQYFGPGTRLLVL.

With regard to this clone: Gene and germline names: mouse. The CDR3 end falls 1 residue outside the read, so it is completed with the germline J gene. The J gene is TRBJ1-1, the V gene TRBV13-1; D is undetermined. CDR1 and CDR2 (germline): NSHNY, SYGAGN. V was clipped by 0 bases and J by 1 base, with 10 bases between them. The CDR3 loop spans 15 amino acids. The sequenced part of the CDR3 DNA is TGTGCCAGCAGTGATGGGGCGGGGTGGAACACAGAAGTCTTC. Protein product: CASSDGAGWNTEVF. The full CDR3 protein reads CASSDGAGWNTEVFF.

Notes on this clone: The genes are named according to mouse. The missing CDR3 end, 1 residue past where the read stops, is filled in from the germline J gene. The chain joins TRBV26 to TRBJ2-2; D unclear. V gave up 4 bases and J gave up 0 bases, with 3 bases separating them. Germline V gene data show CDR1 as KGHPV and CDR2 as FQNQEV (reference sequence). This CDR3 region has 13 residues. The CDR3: CASSQPNTGQLYF. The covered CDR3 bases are TGTGCCAGCAGTCAACCAAACACCGGGCAGCTCTAC.

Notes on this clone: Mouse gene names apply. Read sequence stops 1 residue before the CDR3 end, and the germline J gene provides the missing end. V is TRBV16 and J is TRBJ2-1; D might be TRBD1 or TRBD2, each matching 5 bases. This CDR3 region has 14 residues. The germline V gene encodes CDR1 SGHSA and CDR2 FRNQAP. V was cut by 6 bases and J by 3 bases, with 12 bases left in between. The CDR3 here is CASSRDGIYAEQFF. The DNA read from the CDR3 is TGTGCAAGCAGTAGGGACGGAATCTATGCTGAGCAGTTC.

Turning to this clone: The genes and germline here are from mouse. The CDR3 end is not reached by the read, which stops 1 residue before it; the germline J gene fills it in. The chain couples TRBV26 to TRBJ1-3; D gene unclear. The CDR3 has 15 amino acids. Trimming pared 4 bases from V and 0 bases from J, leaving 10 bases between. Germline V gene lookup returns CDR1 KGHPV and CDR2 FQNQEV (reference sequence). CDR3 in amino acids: CASSPWEISGNTLYF. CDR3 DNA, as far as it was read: TGTGCCAGCAGTCCATGGGAAATTTCTGGAAATACGCTCTAT.

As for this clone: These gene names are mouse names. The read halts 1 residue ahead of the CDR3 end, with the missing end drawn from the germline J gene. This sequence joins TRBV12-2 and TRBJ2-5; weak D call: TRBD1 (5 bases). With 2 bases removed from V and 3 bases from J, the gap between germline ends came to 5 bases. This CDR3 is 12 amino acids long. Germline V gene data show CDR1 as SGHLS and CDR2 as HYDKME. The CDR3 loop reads CASSRTQDTQYF. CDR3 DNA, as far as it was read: TGTGCCAGCTCTCGGACACAAGACACCCAGTAC. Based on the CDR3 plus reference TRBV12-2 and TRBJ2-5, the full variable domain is NSGVVQSPRYIIKGKGERSILKCIPISGHLSVAWYQQTQGQELKFFIQHYDKMERDKGNLPSRFSVQQFDDYHSEMNMSALELEDSAVYFCASSRTQDTQYFGPGTRLLVL.

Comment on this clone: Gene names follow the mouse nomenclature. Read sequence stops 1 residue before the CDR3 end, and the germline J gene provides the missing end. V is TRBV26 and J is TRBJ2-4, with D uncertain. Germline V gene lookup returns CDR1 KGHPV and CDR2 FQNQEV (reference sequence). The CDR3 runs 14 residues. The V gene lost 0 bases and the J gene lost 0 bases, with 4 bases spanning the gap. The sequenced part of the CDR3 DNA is TGTGCCAGCAGTCTGTCGGCTAGTCAAAACACCTTGTAC. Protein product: CASSLSASQNTLY. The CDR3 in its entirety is CASSLSASQNTLYF.